These 25 T cell receptor beta chains were all obtained from the same sample, sequenced in a study of T cells in Graves' hyperthyroidism and ophthalmopathy. Regions amplified from RNA transcripts were the TCR beta CDR3 regions. During a first-round RT-PCR of the TCR CDR3, the HTBI primer set was used. TCRdb reanalysed the multiplex PCR reads using MiXCR and keeps one entry per CDR3 protein. The data hold nearly 600,000 distinct CDR3 sequences, with 13% to 15% observed a single time. Source material: blood. These receptors originate from a woman aged 18-35 years with Graves' ophthalmopathy.

This clonotype was seen at least ten times. This chain links TRBV6-1 with TRBJ2-1; no firm D call. This CDR3 has 14 amino acids. V was shortened by 2 bases and J by 5 bases, with 10 bases between the two germline ends. Germline CDR1 and CDR2: MNHNS and SASEGT. CDR3 DNA sequence: TGTGCCAGCAGTGAAATAGGTAGCCACAATGAGCAGTTCTTC. Translated: CASSEIGSHNEQFF.

This chain joins TRBV6-2 or TRBV6-3 and TRBJ1-2; D remains unclear. Looked up from germline, CDR1 is MNHEY and CDR2 is SVGEGT. The CDR3 covers 14 residues. Trimming took off 2 bases at V and 10 bases at J, with 17 bases between the two ends. CDR3 nucleotides: TGTGCCAGCAGTTACAGTCGGGCTTCTCGAGACTACACCTTC. The encoded protein is CASSYSRASRDYTF.

This rearrangement joins TRBV25-1 to TRBJ2-1; 9 bases fit TRBD1. The germline V gene encodes CDR1 MGHDK and CDR2 SYGVNS. The CDR3 spans 15 residues. With 4 bases clipped from V and 4 bases from J, the junction kept 5 bases outside the gene matches. The CDR3: CASSAPGTGYNEQFF. In nucleotides, the CDR3 is TGTGCCAGCAGTGCCCCCGGGACAGGGTACAATGAGCAGTTCTTC.

This clonotype was observed many times. The chain carries TRBV7-2 and TRBJ2-3, with D uncertain. V shed 5 bases and J shed 2 bases, with 14 bases lying between them. This CDR3 contains 15 residues. CDR1 is SGHTA, CDR2 FQGNSA, per germline. Here the CDR3 reads CASSPELGYTDTQYF. The CDR3 nucleotides read TGTGCCAGCAGCCCTGAACTGGGCTACACAGATACGCAGTATTTT.

This rearrangement joins TRBV4-1 to TRBJ1-1; 7 nucleotides align to TRBD1. The CDR3 is made up of 16 amino acids. Germline trimming cut 5 bases from V and 4 bases from J; bases unmatched to any gene: 13. The germline gives CDR1 MGHRA, CDR2 YSYEKL. The CDR3 region is CASSGGGLRSGTEAFF. CDR3 nucleotides: TGCGCCAGCAGCGGAGGGGGCCTTAGATCGGGCACTGAAGCTTTCTTT.

In its sample, this clonotype was seen many times. V and J are TRBV12-3 or TRBV12-4 and TRBJ2-7; weak D call: TRBD2 (6 bases). V was clipped by 3 bases and J by 3 bases, with 15 bases between them. This CDR3 has 15 amino acids. CDR3 protein: CASSFRTTGIYEQYF. DNA of the CDR3: TGTGCCAGCAGTTTCCGGACTACTGGTATCTACGAGCAGTACTTC.

The rearrangement links TRBV5-1 to TRBJ2-2; TRBD2 might be the D (5 bases). CDR3 length: 15 residues. Germline CDR1 SGHRS, CDR2 YFSETQ. Trimming left V 5 bases short and J 6 bases short, with 17 bases between. The CDR3 coding sequence is TGCGCCAGCAGTTCCACGGCGGGCTTAGCCGGGGAGCTGTTTTTT. Amino acid sequence: CASSSTAGLAGELFF.

This clonotype was seen ten or more times. This rearrangement joins TRBV3-1 to TRBJ2-7; D perhaps matches TRBD2 (5 bases). The V and J ends lost 4 bases and 2 bases respectively, with 15 bases between them. The CDR3 is 15 amino acids. Per the germline V gene, CDR1 is LGHDT and CDR2 is YNNKEL (reference sequence). The CDR3 coding sequence is TGTGCCAGCAGCCGAGGGTCTCGCCAACCCTACGAGCAGTACTTC. Its protein product is CASSRGSRQPYEQYF.

The chain has TRBV19 and TRBJ1-1; D is possibly TRBD1 (5 bases). The V gene's germline CDR1 is LNHDA and CDR2 SQIVND (reference sequence). Trimming took 4 bases from V and 1 from J, leaving 13 bases between them. The CDR3 is made up of 15 amino acids. CDR3 region: CASSTGTASNTEAFF. As DNA, the CDR3 is TGTGCCAGTAGTACCGGGACTGCTTCGAACACTGAAGCTTTCTTT.

This clonotype was counted at least ten times. This chain links TRBV10-3 with TRBJ2-1; 10 bases are a match to TRBD2. CDR1 ENHRY and CDR2 SYGVKD come from the germline V gene. CDR3 size: 16 residues. The ends lost 10 bases at V and 3 bases at J; junction bases unmatched: 12. CDR3 region: CATSILAGEFYNEQFF. The DNA of the CDR3 is TGTGCCACGTCGATCCTAGCGGGAGAGTTCTACAATGAGCAGTTCTTC.

To note about this clonotype: At one end, the junction sequence differs from germline, possibly due to a read error. This chain uses TRBV5-6 with TRBJ2-7; the D gene is possibly TRBD2 (5 bases). This CDR3 has 14 residues. CDR1 and CDR2 (germline): SGHDT, YYEEEE. CDR3 coding DNA: TGTACCAGCAGCTTGGTCGAGGGCTCGGAAGAGCAGTACTTC. It translates to CTSSLVEGSEEQYF.

The gene calls are TRBV7-9 and TRBJ2-1; 11 bases are a match to TRBD2. CDR3 size: 15 residues. V gave up 4 bases and J gave up 9 bases; unmatched junction bases: 8. The germline V gene encodes CDR1 SEHNR and CDR2 FQNEAQ (reference sequence). The CDR3 sequence is CASSSASGRSGEQFF. The CDR3 nucleotides read TGTGCCAGCAGCTCCGCTAGCGGGAGGTCTGGTGAGCAGTTCTTC.

This clonotype was counted a few times. The V and J genes are TRBV29-1 and TRBJ2-1, with TRBD2 identical over 12 bases. V shed 2 bases, J shed 7 bases, and the junction held 15 bases outside the gene matches. This CDR3 is built from 18 residues. Germline CDR1 reads SQVTM; CDR2 reads ANQGSEA. This CDR3 is CSVESQWVTSGSRNEQFF. CDR3 nucleotides: TGCAGCGTTGAATCCCAGTGGGTGACTAGCGGGAGTAGAAATGAGCAGTTCTTC.

Ten or more counts support this clonotype. The V call is TRBV19, the J call TRBJ2-7, with 13 nucleotides matching TRBD2. The germline V gene encodes CDR1 LNHDA and CDR2 SQIVND (reference sequence). This CDR3 spans 15 amino acids. Losses at the gene ends were 5 bases for V and 3 bases for J; bases not matched to a gene: 4. The DNA of the CDR3 is TGTGCCAGTAGTCCTGGGACTAGCGGGATCTACGAGCAGTACTTC. Amino acids: CASSPGTSGIYEQYF.

The rearrangement joins TRBV20-1 to TRBJ2-5, with 10 nucleotides matching TRBD2. Germline V gives CDR1 DFQATT, CDR2 SNEGSKA (reference sequence). J was trimmed by 5 bases and V by 3 bases; bases with no gene match: 9. The CDR3 runs 15 residues. The CDR3 DNA follows: TGCAGTGCTAGGGTCCTAGCGGGAGAGGGCGAGACCCAGTACTTC. As protein: CSARVLAGEGETQYF.

This clonotype was found many times. The chain joins TRBV13 to TRBJ1-1; 7 bases agree with TRBD1. The V and J ends lost 5 bases and 1 base, in that order; junction bases with no gene match: 7. This CDR3 is built from 15 residues. CDR1 is PRHDT, CDR2 FYEKMQ, per germline (reference sequence). CDR3 in DNA: TGTGCCAGCAGCGAAGAGGGGGCAGAGAACACTGAAGCTTTCTTT. Translation: CASSEEGAENTEAFF.

This clonotype showed up many times. Germline and junction disagree at one end, which may indicate a read error. V usage is TRBV5-1 and J usage is TRBJ2-6, with D unresolved. This CDR3 contains 12 residues. Per the germline V gene, CDR1 is SGHRS and CDR2 is YFSETQ. The CDR3 here is CASTLGANVLTF. The CDR3 DNA reads TGCGCCAGCACCTTGGGGGCCAACGTCCTGACTTTC. The variable domain in full, with the rest retrieved from reference TRBV5-1 and TRBJ2-6, is KAGVTQTPRYLIKTRGQQVTLSCSPISGHRSVSWYQQTPGQGLQFLFEYFSETQRNKGNFPGRFSGRQFSNSRSEMNVSTLELGDSALYLCASTLGANVLTFGAGSRLTVL.

This clonotype has at least ten counts. The V call is TRBV28, the J call TRBJ2-1; D may correspond to TRBD1 or TRBD2 (6 bases each). The CDR3 runs 14 residues. CDR1 and CDR2 from the germline V gene are MDHEN and SYDVKM. The V and J ends lost 4 bases and 6 bases respectively, with 13 bases between them. In DNA form, the CDR3 reads TGTGCCAGCAGTTGGGCCCGGGGGCGCAATGAGCAGTTCTTC. It encodes CASSWARGRNEQFF.

In this sample, this clonotype turned up many times. V usage is TRBV28 and J usage is TRBJ1-4; D is perhaps TRBD1 (5 bases). Germline CDR1 MDHEN, CDR2 SYDVKM. The CDR3 sequence is 16 residues long. Trimming left V 5 bases short and J 5 bases short, with 18 bases between. This chain's CDR3 is CASSPLGREINEKLFF. The CDR3 coding sequence is TGTGCCAGCAGTCCACTGGGGCGGGAGATAAATGAAAAACTGTTTTTT.

Many counts were recorded for this clonotype. This sequence joins TRBV12-3 or TRBV12-4 and TRBJ1-4; D might be TRBD1 (6 bases). V lost 7 bases to trimming and J lost 3 bases, with 21 bases between them. The CDR3 sequence is 17 residues long. The CDR3 region has the DNA TGTGCCAGCACCCAGGGGCAGGGGCGGGTATCTAATGAAAAACTGTTTTTT. The encoded protein is CASTQGQGRVSNEKLFF.

The rearrangement links TRBV12-5 to TRBJ1-4; D not resolved. The CDR3 runs to 19 residues. Germline-derived CDR1 and CDR2 are LGHNT and FRNRAP. The V and J ends lost 0 bases and 0 bases respectively, with 17 bases between them. This CDR3 reads CASGLVRLPPQSTNEKLFF. CDR3 coding DNA: TGTGCTAGTGGTTTGGTACGATTGCCCCCCCAATCAACTAATGAAAAACTGTTTTTT.

CDR3 in DNA: TGTGCCCTTGGCCTCAACAGGGGGCGTGAGCAGTTCTTC. Amino acids: CALGLNRGREQFF. V gene TRBV27 combines with J gene TRBJ2-1; TRBD1 aligns across 9 bases. This CDR3 has 13 amino acids. CDR1 and CDR2 from the germline V gene are MNHEY and SMNVEV (reference sequence). Unmatched junction bases numbered 11, after V lost 11 bases and J lost 9 bases.

This clonotype came up a few times. The V gene is TRBV18, the J gene TRBJ1-6; 7 nucleotides line up with TRBD1. The V gene's germline CDR1 is KGHSH and CDR2 LQKENI. This CDR3 contains 15 residues. V shed 3 bases and J 7 bases; nucleotides not matched to a gene: 6. The CDR3 DNA follows: TGTGCCAGCTCACCGACCGGGACAGAGAATTCACCCCTCCACTTT. Translating it yields CASSPTGTENSPLHF. Based on the CDR3 plus reference TRBV18 and TRBJ1-6, the full variable domain is NAGVMQNPRHLVRRRGQEARLRCSPMKGHSHVYWYRQLPEEGLKFMVYLQKENIIDESGMPKERFSAEFPKEGPSILRIQQVVRGDSAAYFCASSPTGTENSPLHFGNGTRLTVT.

This sequence joins TRBV5-6 and TRBJ1-2; D gene uncertain. The CDR3 loop spans 15 amino acids. V lost 1 base and J lost 1, with 11 bases in between. Looked up from germline, CDR1 is SGHDT and CDR2 is YYEEEE. The CDR3 DNA reads as TGTGCCAGCAGCTTGCCCTTAAACAGTAACTATGGCTACACCTTC. This encodes CASSLPLNSNYGYTF.

As concerns this clonotype: A much larger clonotype is one base distant, so this may be a read error. The V call is TRBV29-1, the J call TRBJ2-7, with D tentatively TRBD2 (6 bases). The J call may not be correct, given that the DNA end is closer to TRBJ2-1. This CDR3 is built from 13 residues. Germline loops: CDR1 SQVTM, CDR2 ANQGSEA. The CDR3 coding sequence is TGCAGCGTTGATGGGCGGGATAACTACGAGCAGTTCTTC. Amino acids: CSVDGRDNYEQFF.